Given below is one TCR beta chain in context. Its antigen specificity is not known. No much larger clone is present one base from it, and per-base qualities are unavailable. This sample was taken from a study of blood T cell repertoires in COVID-19 (dated by TCRdb to 2020 to 2021). Notes on the research overall: Samples covering the acute and convalescent phases of COVID-19 were provided by collaborators in the United States, Italy and Spain. The prospective study material was composed of cDNA or gDNA derived from T cells, B-cell-depleted T cells, or PBMCs. Deeply sampled blood TCRbeta repertoires from subjects exposed to, actively infected with, or recovered from COVID-19 were included in the dataset. The repertoires were made available in a free public database intended to serve as a resource for research on the immune response to SARS-CoV-2. Samples came from the ongoing ImmuneRACE study (first 160 participants) plus 1,254 subjects from 6 global collaborators. A de-identified subject ID, COVID-19 status, age in years and sex were almost always included in the sample metadata. HLA class I and class II types, where available, came from metadata supplied by the sample provider rather than from assay-based typing. Overall study results and their limits: The quantity of clinical and demographic metadata differed by source and by participant and was supplied without curation.

Whole blood was collected in K2EDTA tubes by collaborating institutions according to the institutions' own protocols. Collaborator samples were shipped for TCRbeta analysis as frozen whole blood, isolated PBMCs, or DNA extracted from either sample type. TCRbeta CDR3 regions were amplified from genomic DNA using the immunoSEQ Assay, a bias-controlled multiplex PCR. Under the source paper's analysis protocol: Within the assay, amplification of reference gene primers was used to estimate how many nucleated cells each sample contained. To quantify the absolute abundance of each unique TCRbeta CDR3 rearrangement, sequence reads were collapsed and filtered. For each sample, productive Simpson clonality was calculated by taking the square root of Simpson's diversity index across productive rearrangements. The source is immuneACCESS, and TCRdb retained only in-frame sequences with V and J called. Part of the clones is not carried over; for the studies checked, unresolved V genes explain less than half of this, and the remainder is unexplained. V, J and clone size derive from that table, while D and trimming were established from the DNA sequence. The sample table lists 400,000 to 550,000 clones, approximately 90% of them with a count of one. Clones ranked in the top ten supply 4% to 5.5% of the sample.

Trimming leaves V shorter by 4 bases and J shorter by 3 bases, with the junction holding 7 bases beyond the gene matches. CDR1 PRHDT and CDR2 FYEKMQ were looked up in the germline V gene (reference sequence). From cysteine to phenylalanine, the CDR3 is 16 amino acids long. Only CDR3 DNA is held: 48 bases, read in frame from base 1. The sequence derives from a woman in her twenties or thirties with acute or convalescent COVID-19. The rearranged segments are TRBV13 and TRBJ2-3; TRBD2 matches 10 bases in the middle. The sequenced sample was peripheral blood. This receptor has the CDR3 CASSSILLAGTDTQYF. The DNA is as follows: TGTGCCAGCAGCTCTATACTACTAGCGGGGACAGATACGCAGTATTTT.